This entry lists 12 T cell receptor beta chains sequenced from one sample in a study of T cells in Graves' hyperthyroidism and ophthalmopathy (dated by TCRdb to between 2017 and 2020). Receptor amplification or capture employed multiplex PCR. Sequencing took place on an Illumina HiSeq 2000. Amplification of TCR beta CDR3 regions was carried out from RNA transcripts. The first round of RT-PCR for the TCR CDR3 was performed with the HTBI primer set and the Qiagen OneStep RT-PCR kit. TCRdb itself trimmed the public reads at Q25 with fastp, ran MiXCR and retained productive beta chains. Duplicate CDR3 protein sequences are folded into a single record with the most common DNA and genes. The sample table contains a few hundred thousand distinct CDR3 sequences; only one count was recorded for 15% to 20% of them. About 31% of the sample goes to the ten largest clones. The source material was blood. The receptors shown here come from a woman aged 30 to 39 with Graves' ophthalmopathy.

This clonotype was counted ten times or more. The rearrangement joins TRBV18 to TRBJ2-5; no reliable D call. The CDR3 covers 11 residues. Germline V CDR1 and CDR2: KGHSH, LQKENI. The V end was cut by 3 bases, the J end by 6 bases, with 5 bases between. The CDR3, as DNA: TGTGCCAGCTCACCTCAGAAGACCCAGTACTTC. Translating it yields CASSPQKTQYF.

This clonotype occurred a few times. The chain combines TRBV24-1 with TRBJ2-2; the match to TRBD2 covers 11 bases. This CDR3 has 17 amino acids. The germline V gene encodes CDR1 KGHDR and CDR2 SFDVKD. V lost 3 bases to trimming and J lost 7 bases; unmatched junction nucleotides: 9. Written as DNA, the CDR3 is TGTGCCACCAGTGATCCTACTAGCGGGGGTTTAGGCGGGGAGCTGTTTTTT. This translates into CATSDPTSGGLGGELFF.

V usage is TRBV28 and J usage is TRBJ2-2, with D perhaps matching TRBD2 (6 bases). The CDR3 contains 10 residues. Trimming pared 11 bases from V and 7 bases from J, leaving 8 bases between. Germline assignment: CDR1 MDHEN and CDR2 SYDVKM. CDR3 residues: CAGGDGELFF. Here the CDR3 DNA reads TGTGCCGGAGGGGACGGGGAGCTGTTTTTT.

Many counts were recorded for this clonotype. J is TRBJ2-1 and V is TRBV12-3 or TRBV12-4; D is unresolved. There are 12 residues in the CDR3. V dropped 6 bases and J dropped 4 bases, with 7 bases sitting between them. DNA for the CDR3: TGTGCCAGCAGCCCCGAATACAATGAGCAGTTCTTC. Translation: CASSPEYNEQFF.

This clonotype was seen many times. CDR3 in amino acids: CASSRLSSYNEQFF. CDR3 DNA: TGTGCCAGCAGCCGACTCTCCTCCTACAATGAGCAGTTCTTC. J is TRBJ2-1 and V is TRBV3-1, with unresolved D. Trimming removed 4 bases at V and 0 bases at J, with 7 bases between. In germline, CDR1 is LGHDT, CDR2 YNNKEL (reference sequence). This CDR3 contains 14 residues.

This clonotype was seen a few times. The rearrangement uses TRBV30 and TRBJ2-5; 13 bases agree with TRBD2. V trimming: 3 bases; J trimming: 4 bases; junction bases outside the gene matches: 5. The length of the CDR3 is 15 residues. The germline V gene has CDR1 GTSNPN and CDR2 SVGIG (reference sequence). The CDR3 nucleotides are TGTGCCTGGAGGCCCGGACTAGCGGGAGTAGAGACCCAGTACTTC. Translating gives CAWRPGLAGVETQYF. Looking up the rest from reference TRBV30 and TRBJ2-5 gives the full variable domain: SQTIHQWPATLVQPVGSPLSLECTVEGTSNPNLYWYRQAAGRGLQLLFYSVGIGQISSEVPQNLSASRPQDRQFILSSKKLLLSDSGFYLCAWRPGLAGVETQYFGPGTRLLVL.

This clonotype has ten or more counts. The chain uses TRBV7-2 and TRBJ2-7; a weak D match, TRBD1 (5 bases). Trimming took off 5 bases at V and 0 bases at J, with 14 bases between the two ends. This CDR3 has 15 residues. CDR1 is SGHTA, CDR2 FQGNSA, per germline. The CDR3 DNA reads TGTGCCAGCAGCCCTGACAGCGACCCCTCCTACGAGCAGTACTTC. Translated, it gives CASSPDSDPSYEQYF.

Remarks on this clonotype: Sequence at one end of the junction differs from germline and may be a read error. CDR3 protein: CASSYIDRVSYGCTF. The DNA for the CDR3 is TGTGCCAGCAGCTACATAGACAGGGTGAGCTATGGCTGCACCTTC. The V gene is TRBV7-2, the J gene TRBJ1-2, with 7 bases lining up with TRBD1. The V gene's germline CDR1 is SGHTA and CDR2 FQGNSA. This CDR3 spans 15 amino acids.

This clonotype has a count of ten or more. The chain carries TRBV7-2 and TRBJ2-3; no firm D call. V dropped 7 bases and J dropped 4 bases, with 15 bases sitting between them. Germline CDR1 SGHTA, CDR2 FQGNSA. The CDR3 length is 14 residues. In DNA form, the CDR3 reads TGTGCCAGCACCTCAAAAGGGTGGGCAGATACGCAGTATTTT. Protein sequence: CASTSKGWADTQYF.

The V and J genes are TRBV9 and TRBJ2-7, with 10 positions matching TRBD2. V lost 3 bases, J lost 5 bases, and 8 bases stayed unmatched. The CDR3 spans 15 residues. CDR1 and CDR2 (germline): SGDLS, YYNGEE. The CDR3, as DNA: TGTGCCAGCAGCGACGACTCGACTAGCGGGCACGAGCAGTACTTC. Amino acids: CASSDDSTSGHEQYF. Full variable domain (remainder filled in from reference TRBV9 and TRBJ2-7): DSGVTQTPKHLITATGQRVTLRCSPRSGDLSVYWYQQSLDQGLQFLIQYYNGEERAKGNILERFSAQQFPDLHSELNLSSLELGDSALYFCASSDDSTSGHEQYFGPGTRLTVT.

This clonotype was found many times. The DNA for the CDR3 is TGTGCCAGCAGCTTAGCCTTAGCGGGAGGTGTAGATACGCAGTATTTT. Amino acid sequence: CASSLALAGGVDTQYF. The chain uses TRBV7-8 and TRBJ2-3, with 10 bases lining up with TRBD2. Trimming cost V 0 bases and J 5 bases; bases outside gene matches: 5. The CDR3 runs to 16 residues. Germline CDR1 is SGHVS and CDR2 is FQNEAQ.

This clonotype was seen many times. The DNA of the CDR3 is TGTGCCAGCAGCGCCGTTAGCGATCCCAAAAACATTCAGTACTTC. It translates to CASSAVSDPKNIQYF. The V and J genes are TRBV2 and TRBJ2-4, with a possible D match to TRBD2 (5 bases). This CDR3 comprises 15 residues. The V and J ends lost 6 bases and 2 bases respectively, with 14 bases between them. Germline CDR1 is SNHLY and CDR2 is FYNNEI.